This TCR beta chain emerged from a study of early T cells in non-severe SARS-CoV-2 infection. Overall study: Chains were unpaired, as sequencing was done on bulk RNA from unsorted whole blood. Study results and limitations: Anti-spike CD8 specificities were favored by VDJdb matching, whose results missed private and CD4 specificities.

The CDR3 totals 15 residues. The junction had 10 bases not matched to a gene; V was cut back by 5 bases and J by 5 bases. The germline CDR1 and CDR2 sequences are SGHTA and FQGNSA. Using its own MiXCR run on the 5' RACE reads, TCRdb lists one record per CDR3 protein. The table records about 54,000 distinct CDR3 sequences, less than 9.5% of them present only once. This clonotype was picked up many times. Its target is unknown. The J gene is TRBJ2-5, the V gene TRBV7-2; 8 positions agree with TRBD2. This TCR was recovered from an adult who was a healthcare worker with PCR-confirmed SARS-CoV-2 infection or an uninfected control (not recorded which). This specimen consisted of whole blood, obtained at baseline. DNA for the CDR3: TGTGCCAGCAGCGTCGGGGGGGCGCTTCGGGAGACCCAGTACTTC. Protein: CASSVGGALRETQYF.